This TCR beta chain was sequenced during a study of response to subunit inactivated influenza vaccine. One entry per CDR3 protein results from TCRdb running MiXCR on the RT-PCR reads. Of some 800,000 distinct CDR3 sequences detected, around 20% appear once; the ten largest clones hold 9.5% to 13%. This CDR3 spans 15 amino acids. Looked up from germline, CDR1 is MNHEY and CDR2 is SVGEGT. The J segment lost 4 bases and the V segment lost 1 base, leaving 5 bases of the junction unmatched. This TCR was sampled from a man aged 50-59 years who received an inactivated influenza vaccine. The chain has TRBV6-2 or TRBV6-3 and TRBJ2-7, with 9 nucleotides matching TRBD1. This sample comprised PBMCs from blood, obtained about 5 days after vaccination. In DNA, the CDR3 is TGTGCCAGCAGTTACTGGGGACAGGGACTTTACGAGCAGTACTTC. Translated: CASSYWGQGLYEQYF.